The sequence of this T cell receptor (beta chain) was determined in a study of blood T cell repertoires in COVID-19. For the study at large: Acute and convalescent COVID-19 samples came from the United States, Italy and Spain.

During active infection, Seattle patients enrolled and were then monitored through disease. As processed by the authors: It was from reference gene primer amplification that nucleated cell counts were estimated. Clones were sequenced by immunoSEQ multiplex PCR, and TCRdb holds only the in-frame ones, with some missing. That table supplies the V and J calls and clone size; D and trimming were determined from the DNA. The data show about 50,000 clones, nearly 90% seen once. The sequenced sample consisted of peripheral blood. The TCR was taken from a woman aged 55 to 70 with COVID-19, enrolled during active disease.

CDR3 coding DNA: TGTGCCAGCAGTCGCCCGACAGGGGAGAGTTCACCCCTCCACTTT. Translating gives CASSRPTGESSPLHF. The chain carries TRBV2 and TRBJ1-6, with 8 bases fitting TRBD1. Trimming at V came to 5 bases and at J to 9 bases, leaving 9 bases not matched to a gene. This CDR3 is 15 amino acids long. Germline CDR1 is SNHLY and CDR2 is FYNNEI.